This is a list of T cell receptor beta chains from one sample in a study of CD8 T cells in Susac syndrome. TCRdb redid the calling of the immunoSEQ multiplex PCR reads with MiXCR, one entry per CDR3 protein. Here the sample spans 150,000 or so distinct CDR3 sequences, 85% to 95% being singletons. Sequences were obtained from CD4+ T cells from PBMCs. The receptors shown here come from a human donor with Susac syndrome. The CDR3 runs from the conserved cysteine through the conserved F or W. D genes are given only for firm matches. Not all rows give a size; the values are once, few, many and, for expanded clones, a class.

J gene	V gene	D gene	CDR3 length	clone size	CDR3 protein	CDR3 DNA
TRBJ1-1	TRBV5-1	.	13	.	CASSLAGPTEAFF	TGCGCCAGCAGCTTGGCAGGGCCAACTGAAGCTTTCTTT
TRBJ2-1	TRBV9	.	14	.	CASSVAQGFNEQFF	TGTGCCAGCAGCGTAGCTCAGGGTTTCAATGAGCAGTTCTTC
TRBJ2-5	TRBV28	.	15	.	CASSLGRRDKETQYF	TGTGCCAGCAGTTTGGGCAGGCGAGATAAAGAGACCCAGTACTTC
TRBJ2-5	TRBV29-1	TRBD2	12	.	CSARGGLETQYF	TGCAGCGCTCGGGGGGGGCTAGAGACCCAGTACTTC
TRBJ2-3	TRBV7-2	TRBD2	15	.	CASSPGTSSTDTQYF	TGTGCCAGCAGCCCCGGGACTAGCTCTACAGATACGCAGTATTTT
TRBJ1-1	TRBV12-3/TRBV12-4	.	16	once	CASRGFAGRGNTEAFF	TGTGCCAGCAGGGGCTTTGCAGGGCGCGGGAACACTGAAGCTTTCTTT
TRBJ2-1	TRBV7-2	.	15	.	CASSLGSGRLNEQFF	TGTGCCAGCAGCTTAGGGTCAGGGCGCTTGAATGAGCAGTTCTTC
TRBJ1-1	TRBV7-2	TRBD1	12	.	CASSQDRGLAFF	TGTGCCAGCAGCCAGGACAGGGGGCTTGCTTTCTTT
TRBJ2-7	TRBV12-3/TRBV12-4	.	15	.	CASNSAGPLAYEQYF	TGTGCCAGCAACTCCGCGGGACCCCTGGCCTACGAGCAGTACTTC
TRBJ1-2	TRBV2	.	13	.	CASSERVLRGYTF	TGTGCCAGCAGTGAGAGGGTGTTGCGAGGCTACACCTTC
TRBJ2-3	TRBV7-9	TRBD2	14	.	CASSSSGRTGTQYF	TGTGCCAGCAGCTCGAGCGGGAGGACTGGTACGCAGTATTTT
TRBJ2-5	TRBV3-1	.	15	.	CASSRISRGGETQYF	TGTGCCAGCAGCCGAATCTCCAGGGGGGGAGAGACCCAGTACTTC
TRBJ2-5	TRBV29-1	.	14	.	CSVEDSPYQETQYF	TGCAGCGTTGAGGACAGCCCTTACCAAGAGACCCAGTACTTC
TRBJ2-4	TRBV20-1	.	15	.	CSAREGGQAKNIQYF	TGCAGTGCTAGAGAGGGGGGACAGGCCAAAAACATTCAGTACTTC
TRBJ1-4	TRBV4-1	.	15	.	CASSQGSGRNEKLFF	TGCGCCAGCAGCCAAGGATCGGGGCGTAATGAAAAACTGTTTTTT
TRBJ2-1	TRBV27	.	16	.	CASSPKQGVMLYEQFF	TGTGCCAGCAGTCCCAAGCAGGGCGTAATGCTTTACGAGCAGTTCTTC
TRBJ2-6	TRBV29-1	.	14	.	CSVLTASGANVLTF	TGCAGCGTTTTAACAGCCTCTGGGGCCAACGTCCTGACTTTC
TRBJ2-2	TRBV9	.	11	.	CASSLNGELFF	TGTGCCAGCAGCCTAAACGGGGAGCTGTTTTTT
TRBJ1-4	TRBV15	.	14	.	CATSSRRGNEKLFF	TGTGCCACCAGCAGTCGGAGGGGTAATGAAAAACTGTTTTTT
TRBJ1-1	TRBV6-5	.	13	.	CASSSSQGGEAFF	TGTGCCAGCAGTTCCAGCCAGGGCGGTGAAGCTTTCTTT
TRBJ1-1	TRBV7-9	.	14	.	CASSLEAGYTEAFF	TGTGCCAGCAGTCTAGAGGCGGGGTACACTGAAGCTTTCTTT
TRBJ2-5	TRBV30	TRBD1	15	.	CAWGWGQKIQETQYF	TGTGCCTGGGGGTGGGGACAGAAAATACAAGAGACCCAGTACTTC
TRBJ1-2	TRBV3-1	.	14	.	CASSHPGGLYGYTF	TGTGCCAGCAGCCACCCAGGCGGTCTATATGGCTACACCTTC
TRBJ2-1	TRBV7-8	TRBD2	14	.	CASRGLVDVGEQFF	TGTGCCAGCAGGGGACTAGTTGATGTGGGTGAGCAGTTCTTC
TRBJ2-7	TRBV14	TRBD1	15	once	CASRLSGTALHEQYF	TGTGCCAGCAGGCTATCCGGGACAGCGCTCCACGAGCAGTACTTC
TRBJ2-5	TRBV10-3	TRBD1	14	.	CAISESTGTETQYF	TGTGCCATCAGTGAGTCGACAGGGACGGAGACCCAGTACTTC
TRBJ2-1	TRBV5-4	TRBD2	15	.	CASRPRTSPYNEQFF	TGTGCCAGCAGACCCCGGACTAGCCCCTACAATGAGCAGTTCTTC
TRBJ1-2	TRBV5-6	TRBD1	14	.	CATDRAGSRYGYTF	TGTGCCACGGACAGGGCGGGGTCTCGGTATGGCTACACCTTC
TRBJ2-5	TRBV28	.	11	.	CASSGFQTQYF	TGTGCCAGCAGTGGGTTCCAGACCCAGTACTTC
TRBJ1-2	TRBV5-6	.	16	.	CASSLVARTSGYGYTF	TGTGCCAGCAGCTTGGTAGCACGCACCTCAGGCTATGGCTACACCTTC
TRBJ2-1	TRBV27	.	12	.	CASSPTRMVQFF	TGTGCCAGCAGCCCAACACGGATGGTGCAGTTCTTC
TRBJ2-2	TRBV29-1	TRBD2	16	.	CSVDYPSGDRGGELFF	TGCAGCGTTGACTATCCTAGCGGGGACCGTGGCGGGGAGCTGTTTTTT
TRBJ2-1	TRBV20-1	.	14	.	CSARDLRGGNEQFF	TGCAGTGCTAGAGATCTCCGAGGAGGAAATGAGCAGTTCTTC
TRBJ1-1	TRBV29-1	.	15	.	CSVEVRGRVNTEAFF	TGCAGCGTTGAAGTCCGGGGACGAGTGAACACTGAAGCTTTCTTT
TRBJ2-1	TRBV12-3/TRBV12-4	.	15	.	CASSLAVSSYNEQFF	TGTGCCAGCAGTTTAGCGGTCAGCTCCTACAATGAGCAGTTCTTC
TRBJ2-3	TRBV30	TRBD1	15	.	CAWRDREMGTDTQYF	TGTGCCTGGAGGGACAGGGAAATGGGCACAGATACGCAGTATTTT
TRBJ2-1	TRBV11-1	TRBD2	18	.	CASSTGLAGAGYTNEQFF	TGTGCCAGCAGCACGGGACTAGCGGGAGCTGGGTACACGAATGAGCAGTTCTTC
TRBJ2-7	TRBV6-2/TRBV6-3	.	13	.	CASSYRGSGEQYF	TGTGCCAGCAGTTATAGGGGCTCGGGCGAGCAGTACTTC
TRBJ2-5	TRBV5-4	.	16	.	CASSLNREFSSETQYF	TGTGCCAGCAGCTTGAACAGGGAGTTTTCCTCGGAGACCCAGTACTTC
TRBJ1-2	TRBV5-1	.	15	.	CASSLDAQGTNGYTF	TGCGCCAGCAGCTTGGATGCCCAGGGGACGAATGGCTACACCTTC
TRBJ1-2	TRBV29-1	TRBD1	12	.	CSVDRGDYGYTF	TGCAGCGTAGACAGGGGCGACTATGGCTACACCTTC
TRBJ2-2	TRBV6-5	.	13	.	CASSYYVAGELFF	TGTGCCAGCAGTTACTATGTGGCCGGGGAGCTGTTTTTT
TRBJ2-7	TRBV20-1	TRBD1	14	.	CSARVSQGKHEQYF	TGCAGTGCTAGAGTATCACAGGGGAAGCACGAGCAGTACTTC
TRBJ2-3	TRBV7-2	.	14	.	CASSLGGQSDTQYF	TGTGCCAGCAGCTTGGGGGGGCAGTCCGATACGCAGTATTTT
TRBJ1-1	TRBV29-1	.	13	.	CSVESHSNTEAFF	TGCAGCGTTGAAAGCCACTCGAACACTGAAGCTTTCTTT
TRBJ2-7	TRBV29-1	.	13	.	CSGVDDSSYEQYF	TGCAGCGGGGTTGACGATAGTTCCTACGAGCAGTACTTC
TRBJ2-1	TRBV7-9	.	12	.	CASSTEVGEQFF	TGTGCCAGCAGCACAGAGGTGGGTGAGCAGTTCTTC
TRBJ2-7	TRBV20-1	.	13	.	CSAYTGSSYEQYF	TGCAGTGCATACACTGGGAGCTCCTACGAGCAGTACTTC
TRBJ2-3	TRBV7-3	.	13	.	CASSLRRLDTQYF	TGTGCCAGCAGCTTACGGCGATTAGATACGCAGTATTTT
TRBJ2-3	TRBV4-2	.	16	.	CASSQGGSGGTDTQYF	TGTGCCAGCAGCCAAGGCGGATCGGGAGGCACAGATACGCAGTATTTT
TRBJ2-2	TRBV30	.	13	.	CAWQMGGPGELFF	TGTGCCTGGCAAATGGGGGGGCCCGGGGAGCTGTTTTTT